This T cell receptor (beta chain) was identified in a study of T cells after yellow fever vaccination. TCRdb itself ran the 5' RACE reads through MiXCR, one entry per CDR3 protein. The sample gives around 260,000 distinct CDR3 sequences, roughly 5.2% of which show up once; less than 3.5% is in the top ten. The study's findings and limits: CD4 and CD8 compartments shared a small share of clonotypes, likely from convergent recombination. Secondary responses were weaker yet peaked faster, day 5 versus 15. Most primary-vaccination clones recurred post-booster (around 97% CD4, around 90% CD8).

The germline V and J ends were trimmed by 2 bases and 9 bases, with 8 bases remaining between them. CDR1 is KGHSH, CDR2 LQKENI, per germline. The CDR3 is made up of 13 amino acids. This clonotype was found a few times. The antigen remains undetermined. This TCR was recovered from a man aged 18 to 35 who received the YFV17D yellow fever vaccine. The sequencing used CD4+ T cells sorted from PBMCs, collected on the day of the yellow fever booster vaccination. The rearrangement joins TRBV18 to TRBJ1-6; possibly TRBD1 for D (5 bases). CDR3 loop: CASSPNGGSPLHF. CDR3 nucleotide sequence: TGTGCCAGCTCACCAAACGGGGGTTCACCCCTCCACTTT. The full variable domain, with the rest looked up from reference TRBV18 and TRBJ1-6, is NAGVMQNPRHLVRRRGQEARLRCSPMKGHSHVYWYRQLPEEGLKFMVYLQKENIIDESGMPKERFSAEFPKEGPSILRIQQVVRGDSAAYFCASSPNGGSPLHFGNGTRLTVT.